The entry that follows covers one T cell receptor beta chain sequence. Its antigen remains unknown. Excluded were patients having autoimmune disease history or systemic immunosuppression. This sample is drawn from a study of OX40 agonist ivuxolimab in advanced cancers. Study-level findings and limits: Patients who responded partially at 0.1-3.0 mg/kg showed clonal expansion ranking among the lowest. Among some nonresponders, normalized T-cell clonal expansion was also low.

Looked up from germline, CDR1 is SGHTA and CDR2 is FQGTGA. This CDR3 spans 14 amino acids. The V and J ends lost 2 bases and 7 bases respectively, with 12 bases between them. Generated by immunoSEQ multiplex PCR, the TCRdb table keeps only in-frame clones and is missing some. This table has over 65,000 clones, 86% appearing once. Sample: CD4+ or CD8+ T cells sorted from blood, taken in a trial of the OX40 agonist ivuxolimab. This receptor was identified in an adult with an advanced solid tumor such as melanoma, head and neck, liver or kidney cancer. The chain recombines TRBV7-3 with TRBJ1-3; no reliable D call. The CDR3 DNA is TGTGCCAGCAGCTTATCGCATGTCATCAACACCATATATTTT. This translates into CASSLSHVINTIYF.